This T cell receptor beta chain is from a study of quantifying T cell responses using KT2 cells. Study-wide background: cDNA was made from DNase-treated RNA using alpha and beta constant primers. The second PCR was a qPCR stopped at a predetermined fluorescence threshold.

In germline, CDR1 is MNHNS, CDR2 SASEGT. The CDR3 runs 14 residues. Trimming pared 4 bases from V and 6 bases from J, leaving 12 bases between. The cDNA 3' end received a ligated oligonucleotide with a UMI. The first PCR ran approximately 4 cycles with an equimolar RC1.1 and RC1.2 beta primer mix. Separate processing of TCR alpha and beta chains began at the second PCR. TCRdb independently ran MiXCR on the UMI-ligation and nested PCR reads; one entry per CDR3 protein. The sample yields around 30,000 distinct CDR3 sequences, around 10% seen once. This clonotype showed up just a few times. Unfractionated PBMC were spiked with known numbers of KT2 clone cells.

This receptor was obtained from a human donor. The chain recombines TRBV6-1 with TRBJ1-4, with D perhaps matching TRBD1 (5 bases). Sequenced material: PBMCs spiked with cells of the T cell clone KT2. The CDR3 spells CASSGGRVYEKLFF. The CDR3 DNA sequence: TGTGCCAGCAGTGGGGGCAGGGTCTATGAAAAACTGTTTTTT.